Each of the 5 T cell receptor beta chains below was sequenced from the same sample in a study of cytomegalovirus exposure and HLA in healthy donors. The PCR had 60 Vbeta and 13 Jbeta primers. Clones were sequenced by immunoSEQ multiplex PCR, and TCRdb holds only the in-frame ones, with some missing. The sample holds around 110,000 clones, around 62% seen once. Sequences were obtained from PBMCs. The receptors come from a woman in her forties in good health and CMV-seropositive.

This sequence joins TRBV30 and TRBJ1-6; D is perhaps TRBD1 (5 bases). Trimming took 3 bases from V and 7 from J, leaving 19 bases between them. Germline CDR1 is GTSNPN and CDR2 is SVGIG (reference sequence). The length of the CDR3 is 16 residues. In DNA, the CDR3 is TGTGCCTGGAGGCCTGCGGGACCGGCCCGAAATTCACCCCTCCACTTT. Its translation is CAWRPAGPARNSPLHF.

V gene TRBV15 combines with J gene TRBJ2-1; the match to TRBD2 covers 10 bases. The junction had 10 bases not matched to a gene; V was cut back by 1 base and J by 7 bases. Germline CDR1 is LNHNV and CDR2 is YYDKDF (reference sequence). The CDR3 sequence is 17 residues long. This CDR3 reads CATSRALAGAFYNEQFF. The CDR3 nucleotides read TGTGCCACCAGCAGAGCCCTAGCGGGAGCATTTTATAATGAGCAGTTCTTC.

This clone was found once. This sequence joins TRBV18 and TRBJ2-7, with 7 positions matching TRBD1. This CDR3 has 16 amino acids. Losses at the gene ends were 3 bases for V and 0 bases for J; bases not matched to a gene: 8. The germline V gene has CDR1 KGHSH and CDR2 LQKENI. CDR3 residues: CASSPYTGTDSYEQYF. The DNA of the CDR3 is TGTGCCAGCTCACCTTACACCGGGACAGACTCCTACGAGCAGTACTTC.

The chain uses TRBV19 and TRBJ2-2, with TRBD2 matching 12 bases. CDR1 and CDR2 (germline): LNHDA, SQIVND (reference sequence). With V trimmed by 4 bases and J by 3 bases, 12 bases remained unmatched. CDR3 length: 19 amino acids. Here the CDR3 reads CASSKGLAGSSLYTGELFF. The CDR3 DNA follows: TGTGCCAGTAGTAAAGGACTAGCGGGATCCTCTTTATACACCGGGGAGCTGTTTTTT. Together with reference TRBV19 and TRBJ2-2, the CDR3 gives the full variable domain: DGGITQSPKYLFRKEGQNVTLSCEQNLNHDAMYWYRQDPGQGLRLIYYSQIVNDFQKGDIAEGYSVSREKKESFPLTVTSAQKNPTAFYLCASSKGLAGSSLYTGELFFGEGSRLTVL.

The chain is built from TRBV19 and TRBJ2-2, with TRBD1 as a possible D gene (6 bases). Germline-derived CDR1 and CDR2 are LNHDA and SQIVND (reference sequence). This CDR3 comprises 15 residues. The germline V and J ends were trimmed by 0 bases and 4 bases, with 9 bases remaining between them. The CDR3 region has the DNA TGTGCCAGTAGTATAGAGGGACATCGCACCGGGGAGCTGTTTTTT. Protein: CASSIEGHRTGELFF.